A selection of T cell receptor beta chains follows, all from one sample in a study of Ad26.COV2.S vaccination and SARS-CoV-2 variants. The table came from immunoSEQ multiplex PCR; TCRdb's copy has only in-frame clones and leaves some out. Of about 280,000 clones listed, more than 70% are singletons. Sequenced material: peripheral blood, taken in a trial of Ad26.COV2.S vaccine versus placebo. The source is a person between 18 and 65 years old who received the Ad26.COV2.S COVID-19 vaccine or a placebo. Each CDR3 is given with its conserved first and last residue. Fields, in order: clone size, V gene, J gene, CDR3 protein. The size of a clone is reported for some rows only, either as once, few or many, or as a class for expanded clones.

clone size: few; V gene: TRBV10-3; J gene: TRBJ1-2; CDR3 protein: CAAYMTDDGYTF
clone size: NA; V gene: TRBV7-2; J gene: TRBJ2-5; CDR3 protein: CASSWDGKETQYF
clone size: once; V gene: TRBV14; J gene: TRBJ2-6; CDR3 protein: CASSRKTSGKLTF
clone size: once; V gene: TRBV10-2; J gene: TRBJ2-3; CDR3 protein: CASSEFRGLAGSTDTQYF
clone size: NA; V gene: TRBV19; J gene: TRBJ1-5; CDR3 protein: CASTDRGNQPQHF
clone size: NA; V gene: TRBV11-2; J gene: TRBJ1-6; CDR3 protein: CASSEGTGGANSPLHF
clone size: NA; V gene: TRBV12-3/TRBV12-4; J gene: TRBJ2-7; CDR3 protein: CASRGTSEYEQYF
clone size: NA; V gene: TRBV6-5; J gene: TRBJ1-5; CDR3 protein: CASSYAGGRNQPQHF
clone size: NA; V gene: TRBV27; J gene: TRBJ1-4; CDR3 protein: CASSFYLATNEKLFF
clone size: NA; V gene: TRBV4-1; J gene: TRBJ1-2; CDR3 protein: CASSLLTGTGYTF
clone size: NA; V gene: TRBV7-2; J gene: TRBJ1-5; CDR3 protein: CASSSWDPGDQPQHF
clone size: once; V gene: TRBV2; J gene: TRBJ1-1; CDR3 protein: CASSWGSPNTEAFF
clone size: NA; V gene: TRBV6-5; J gene: TRBJ2-7; CDR3 protein: CASRAPGTYEQYF
clone size: NA; V gene: TRBV27; J gene: TRBJ1-6; CDR3 protein: CASSSRSVRFHNSPLHF
clone size: NA; V gene: TRBV15; J gene: TRBJ1-2; CDR3 protein: CATSRGIVYGYTF
clone size: NA; V gene: TRBV2; J gene: TRBJ1-2; CDR3 protein: CASSVWQGLRINYGYTF
clone size: once; V gene: TRBV19; J gene: TRBJ2-5; CDR3 protein: CASTSSGNQETQYF
clone size: NA; V gene: TRBV5-4; J gene: TRBJ1-1; CDR3 protein: CASRPDTSTGAETEAFF
clone size: NA; V gene: TRBV30; J gene: TRBJ1-4; CDR3 protein: CAWSTGDEKLFF
clone size: few; V gene: TRBV15; J gene: TRBJ1-2; CDR3 protein: CATSPSSGDRGNYGYTF
clone size: NA; V gene: TRBV18; J gene: TRBJ2-7; CDR3 protein: CASSSLGVREQYF
clone size: NA; V gene: TRBV7-2; J gene: TRBJ1-1; CDR3 protein: CASSLVGPNVNTEAFF
clone size: NA; V gene: TRBV5-8; J gene: TRBJ2-1; CDR3 protein: CASSFWGATDNEQFF
clone size: once; V gene: TRBV4-2; J gene: TRBJ1-2; CDR3 protein: CASSQGQINYGYTF
clone size: NA; V gene: TRBV5-5; J gene: TRBJ2-7; CDR3 protein: CASSLGSGPTYEQYF
clone size: NA; V gene: TRBV4-3; J gene: TRBJ1-6; CDR3 protein: CASSQEGLPWAPLHF
clone size: NA; V gene: TRBV7-2; J gene: TRBJ1-2; CDR3 protein: CASSLAGRFYGYTF
clone size: NA; V gene: TRBV5-1; J gene: TRBJ1-6; CDR3 protein: CASSSSSYNSPLHF
clone size: NA; V gene: TRBV7-9; J gene: TRBJ2-2; CDR3 protein: CASSPGAGDRGPGELFF
clone size: few; V gene: TRBV19; J gene: TRBJ1-1; CDR3 protein: CASSVLGGSEAFF
clone size: NA; V gene: TRBV29-1; J gene: TRBJ2-2; CDR3 protein: CSVNGGGASGELFF
clone size: NA; V gene: TRBV3-1/TRBV3-2; J gene: TRBJ1-2; CDR3 protein: CASSSRQKPYGYTF
clone size: NA; V gene: TRBV7-2; J gene: TRBJ1-3; CDR3 protein: CASSLAGTGTGNTIYF
clone size: NA; V gene: TRBV28; J gene: TRBJ1-1; CDR3 protein: CASIVGGDTEAFF
clone size: NA; V gene: TRBV25-1; J gene: TRBJ1-2; CDR3 protein: CASRRQGGGSYTF
clone size: once; V gene: TRBV5-5; J gene: TRBJ1-5; CDR3 protein: CASSLLGQGYQPQHF
clone size: NA; V gene: TRBV11-2; J gene: TRBJ2-2; CDR3 protein: CASSLRTGRTGELFF
clone size: NA; V gene: TRBV29-1; J gene: TRBJ2-3; CDR3 protein: CSGGAGGPDTQYF
clone size: NA; V gene: TRBV6-5; J gene: TRBJ2-3; CDR3 protein: CASSYGGADTQYF
clone size: NA; V gene: TRBV6-1; J gene: TRBJ2-3; CDR3 protein: CASSEARVRADTQYF
clone size: NA; V gene: TRBV29-1; J gene: TRBJ2-1; CDR3 protein: CSVEPSGRNNEQFF
clone size: NA; V gene: TRBV19; J gene: TRBJ1-5; CDR3 protein: CASRVRGRNQPQHF
clone size: NA; V gene: TRBV7-9; J gene: TRBJ2-5; CDR3 protein: CASSPGPMYQETQYF
clone size: few; V gene: TRBV3-1/TRBV3-2; J gene: TRBJ1-1; CDR3 protein: CASSQTVNTEAFF